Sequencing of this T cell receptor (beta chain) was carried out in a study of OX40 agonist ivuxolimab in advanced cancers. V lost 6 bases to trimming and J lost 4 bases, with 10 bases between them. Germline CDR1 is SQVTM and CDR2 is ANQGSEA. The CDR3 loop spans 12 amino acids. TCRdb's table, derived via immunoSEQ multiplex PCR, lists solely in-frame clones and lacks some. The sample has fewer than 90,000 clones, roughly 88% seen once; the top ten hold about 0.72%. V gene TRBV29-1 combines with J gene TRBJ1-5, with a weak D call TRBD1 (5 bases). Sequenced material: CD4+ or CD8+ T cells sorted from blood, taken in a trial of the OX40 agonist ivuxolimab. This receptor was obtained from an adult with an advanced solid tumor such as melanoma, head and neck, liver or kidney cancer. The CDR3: CSVRDGNQPQHF. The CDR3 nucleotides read TGCAGCGTCCGGGACGGGAATCAGCCCCAGCATTTT.